A single sample is the source of the 6 T cell receptor beta chains below, sequenced in a study of blood T cell repertoires in COVID-19. The method was immunoSEQ multiplex PCR; TCRdb's version includes in-frame clones alone and lacks a portion of them. This table has around 200,000 clones, about 87% appearing once. The specimen was peripheral blood. These receptors were collected from a man aged 18-30 years with active or convalescent COVID-19.

Concerning this clone: The same CDR3 is also encoded by other DNA sequences in this sample. This chain uses TRBV6-5 with TRBJ1-2, with D possibly TRBD1 on 6 matching bases. From germline, CDR1 is MNHEY and CDR2 SVGAGI. Trimming stripped 5 bases from V and 2 bases from J, with 6 bases between. The CDR3 is 12 residues long. CDR3 sequence: CASSQGNYGYTF. CDR3 DNA sequence: TGTGCCAGCAGTCAGGGGAACTATGGCTACACCTTC.

V gene TRBV6-5 combines with J gene TRBJ2-7, with TRBD1 matching 12 bases. CDR1 and CDR2 from the germline V gene are MNHEY and SVGAGI. Trimming removed 0 bases from V and 4 bases from J; junction bases left unmatched: 4. The CDR3 has 16 residues. The CDR3 DNA is TGTGCCAGCAGTTACTCAGGGACAGGGGGCCGATACGAGCAGTACTTC. Amino acid sequence: CASSYSGTGGRYEQYF.

This clone is a singleton in its sample. CDR3 nucleotide sequence: TGTGCCAGCAGCCTGGAGACAGGGCTAACGGCACCCCTCCACTTT. Translating gives CASSLETGLTAPLHF. The chain links TRBV11-3 to TRBJ1-6, with TRBD1 matching 7 bases. Trimming at V came to 5 bases and at J to 11 bases, leaving 12 bases not matched to a gene. Germline V gene sequence: CDR1 SGHNT, CDR2 YENEEA. The CDR3 loop spans 15 amino acids.

CDR3 sequence reads: CASNSRSGTSGTDTQYF. Written as DNA, the CDR3 is TGTGCCAGCAATTCGAGATCCGGGACTAGCGGCACAGATACGCAGTATTTT. The chain employs TRBV9 and TRBJ2-3; TRBD2 matches at 10 bases. The CDR3 spans 17 residues. Germline lookup yields CDR1 SGDLS and CDR2 YYNGEE. The trim removed 6 bases at V and 1 base at J, leaving 11 bases unmatched.

The chain has TRBV27 and TRBJ2-1, with D possibly matching TRBD2 (5 bases). This CDR3 region has 15 residues. Germline-derived CDR1 and CDR2 are MNHEY and SMNVEV (reference sequence). V shed 3 bases and J shed 2 bases, with 11 bases lying between them. The DNA of the CDR3 is TGTGCCAGCAGTTTCGTAGCGCGGCCCTACAATGAGCAGTTCTTC. Protein sequence: CASSFVARPYNEQFF.

The chain has TRBV2 and TRBJ2-2; tentative D call: TRBD2 (6 bases). Trimming shortened V by 6 bases and J by 6 bases, and 17 bases separated the two germline ends. This CDR3 is built from 15 residues. Germline CDR1 SNHLY, CDR2 FYNNEI. The CDR3: CASSSFGGGAGELFF. CDR3 nucleotides: TGTGCCAGCAGCTCGTTCGGGGGTGGAGCCGGGGAGCTGTTTTTT.